This TCR beta chain was identified in a study of blood T cell repertoires in COVID-19 (dated by TCRdb to about 2020). In the study overall: Collaborator samples came from the United States, Italy and Spain and covered acute and convalescent phases of COVID-19. The samples were drawn from two sources: the first 160 participants of the ongoing ImmuneRACE study, and 1,000 to 1,500 subjects contributed by 6 global collaborators. The dataset comprised deeply sampled blood TCRbeta repertoires from subjects exposed to, actively infected with, or recovered from COVID-19. The repertoires were released in a freely available public database intended as a resource for research on the immune response to SARS-CoV-2. The prospective study material was composed of cDNA or gDNA derived from T cells, B-cell-depleted T cells, or PBMCs. Nearly every sample came with metadata listing a de-identified subject ID, COVID-19 status, age in years and sex. Where available, HLA class I and class II types were obtained from metadata supplied by the sample provider rather than from assay-based typing.

TCRbeta CDR3 regions were amplified from genomic DNA using the immunoSEQ Assay, a bias-controlled multiplex PCR. On the study's bioinformatics: Nucleated cell counts per sample were estimated from amplification of reference gene primers within the assay. To quantify the absolute abundance of each unique TCRbeta CDR3 rearrangement, sequence reads were collapsed and filtered. Productive Simpson clonality was computed per sample as the square root of Simpson's diversity index over productive rearrangements. TCRdb took this table from immuneACCESS and kept in-frame rearrangements with V and J called. Such tables lack part of the clones; where checked against another copy, unresolved V genes explain under half of the gap, and the rest is unexplained. That table gives V, J and clone size, and the DNA gave D and trimming. The sample table contains 390,000 or so clones; only one count was recorded for around 91% of them. The top ten constitute 6.5% of the sample.

Of note for this clone: The clone's antigen remains unknown. No base quality information exists; no much larger clone differs at one position.

Overall results and qualifications from the work: The amount of clinical and demographic metadata varied by source and participant and was provided uncurated.

The germline V end is reduced by 4 bases and the J end by 2 bases; junction bases left unmatched: 7. Based on the germline V gene, the CDR1 and CDR2 sequences are SNHLY and FYNNEI. Counted from cysteine to phenylalanine, this CDR3 has 16 amino acids. The CDR3 DNA has 48 bases and is translated from base 1. Collaborating institutions collected whole blood in K2EDTA tubes following their own protocols. For TCRbeta analysis, collaborators shipped samples as frozen whole blood, isolated PBMCs, or DNA extracted from either of those sample types. The sequence derives from a man aged 18 to 30 with active or convalescent COVID-19. Recombination connected TRBV2 to TRBJ1-2; 10 bases in the junction line up with TRBD1. The sequenced sample consisted of peripheral blood. The CDR3: CASSGRQGALNYGYTF. The DNA reads as follows: TGTGCCAGCAGTGGGAGACAGGGGGCGTTGAACTATGGCTACACCTTC.